This passage covers 29 T cell receptor beta chains from one sample sequenced in a study of T cell repertoires in cytomegalovirus infection. TCRdb analysed the reads with MiXCR anew, one entry per CDR3 protein. This repertoire shows 200,000 to 300,000 distinct CDR3 sequences, 8% to 9.5% found once; its top ten account for less than 15%. Sequencing was performed on PBMCs. The receptors derive from a human donor in good health (CMV status not recorded). Some clones in this sample may be carry-over from other donors' samples.

The chain couples TRBV14 to TRBJ1-1; D not certain. Germline V gene lookup returns CDR1 SGHDN and CDR2 FVKESK. The CDR3 runs 13 residues. Trimming shortened V by 3 bases and J by 0 bases, and 5 bases separated the two germline ends. The DNA of the CDR3 is TGTGCCAGCAGCCACGGGGTGAACACTGAAGCTTTCTTT. Protein: CASSHGVNTEAFF.

This clonotype has at least ten counts. V gene TRBV12-3 or TRBV12-4 combines with J gene TRBJ2-3; perhaps TRBD2 as D (6 bases). V was pared by 4 bases and J by 2 bases, with 10 bases between. CDR3 size: 14 residues. CDR3 nucleotide sequence: TGTGCCAGCAGTTCCGGGACTTTCACAGATACGCAGTATTTT. Its protein product is CASSSGTFTDTQYF.

This clonotype was recorded at least ten times. J is TRBJ2-5 and V is TRBV7-2; a weak D match, TRBD2 (6 bases). Germline V lookup: CDR1 SGHTA, CDR2 FQGNSA. V dropped 1 base and J dropped 8 bases, with 11 bases sitting between them. The CDR3 sequence is 13 residues long. The CDR3: CASSLDATRTQYF. The CDR3 bases are TGTGCCAGCAGCTTAGACGCGACTAGAACCCAGTACTTC.

This clonotype was picked up many times. This sequence joins TRBV5-1 and TRBJ2-1; D is ambiguous. The CDR3 has 13 amino acids. Per germline, CDR1 SGHRS and CDR2 YFSETQ. With 0 bases removed from V and 8 bases from J, the gap between germline ends came to 9 bases. Here the CDR3 DNA reads TGCGCCAGCAGCTTGGGAGGATTCGATGAGCAGTTCTTC. Protein sequence: CASSLGGFDEQFF. The full variable domain, its missing parts supplied by reference TRBV5-1 and TRBJ2-1, is KAGVTQTPRYLIKTRGQQVTLSCSPISGHRSVSWYQQTPGQGLQFLFEYFSETQRNKGNFPGRFSGRQFSNSRSEMNVSTLELGDSALYLCASSLGGFDEQFFGPGTRLTVL.

This clonotype appeared once. This may be a read error, as it is one base from a much larger clone. Because the CDR3 is missing its conserved closing phenylalanine or tryptophan, this is likely a read error. The chain is built from TRBV20-1 and TRBJ1-5; D not resolved. The CDR3 has 15 residues. V was shortened by 1 base and J by 0 bases, with 10 bases between the two germline ends. The germline CDR1 and CDR2 sequences are DFQATT and SNEGSKA (reference sequence). The CDR3, as DNA: TGCAGTGCTAGAGCTTACACCTCTAGCAATCAGCCCCAGCATTTA. It is translated as CSARAYTSSNQPQHL.

This clonotype was observed at least ten times. CDR3 in amino acids: CASTTHPTGGEQYF. The DNA of the CDR3 is TGTGCCAGCACTACGCATCCCACAGGGGGTGAGCAGTACTTC. The gene calls are TRBV7-2 and TRBJ2-7, with 8 bases fitting TRBD1. Losses at the gene ends were 7 bases for V and 7 bases for J; bases not matched to a gene: 12. The CDR3 consists of 14 residues. Germline-derived CDR1 and CDR2 are SGHTA and FQGNSA.

The V and J genes are TRBV6-2 or TRBV6-3 and TRBJ2-2, with a tentative D call TRBD1 (5 bases). The CDR3 totals 14 residues. CDR1 is MNHEY, CDR2 SVGEGT, per germline. V was cut by 5 bases and J by 3 bases, with 10 bases left in between. The CDR3 reads CASSRPTDTGELFF. The CDR3 region has the DNA TGTGCCAGCAGTCGTCCGACAGACACCGGGGAGCTGTTTTTT.

The J gene is TRBJ2-1, the V gene TRBV20-1; D not certain. The germline V and J ends were trimmed by 6 bases and 0 bases, with 3 bases remaining between them. Germline V gives CDR1 DFQATT, CDR2 SNEGSKA (reference sequence). The length of the CDR3 is 11 residues. The CDR3 DNA follows: TGCAGTGCCTACTCCTACAATGAGCAGTTCTTC. This gives the protein CSAYSYNEQFF.

The J gene is TRBJ2-1, the V gene TRBV19; 12 positions match TRBD2. Germline CDR1 LNHDA, CDR2 SQIVND (reference sequence). Trimming removed 6 bases from V and 4 bases from J; junction bases left unmatched: 4. The CDR3 has 15 amino acids. The CDR3 reads CASSWTSGVYNEQFF. CDR3 nucleotide sequence: TGTGCCAGTAGCTGGACTAGCGGGGTTTACAATGAGCAGTTCTTC. The variable domain in full, with the rest retrieved from reference TRBV19 and TRBJ2-1, is DGGITQSPKYLFRKEGQNVTLSCEQNLNHDAMYWYRQDPGQGLRLIYYSQIVNDFQKGDIAEGYSVSREKKESFPLTVTSAQKNPTAFYLCASSWTSGVYNEQFFGPGTRLTVL.

The chain employs TRBV27 and TRBJ2-1, with D perhaps TRBD1 (5 bases). The germline V gene encodes CDR1 MNHEY and CDR2 SMNVEV (reference sequence). V dropped 5 bases and J dropped 3 bases, with 17 bases sitting between them. This CDR3 has 16 amino acids. The CDR3 DNA sequence: TGTGCCAGCAGTCGACGCCATCTGACAGACTACAATGAGCAGTTCTTC. It encodes CASSRRHLTDYNEQFF.

The CDR3 sequence is CASSEGLAVGFYEQYF. The CDR3 DNA reads as TGTGCCAGCAGTGAAGGACTAGCGGTTGGCTTCTACGAGCAGTACTTC. The V call is TRBV6-1, the J call TRBJ2-7, with TRBD2 matching 9 bases. The ends lost 1 base at V and 3 bases at J; junction bases unmatched: 7. This CDR3 comprises 16 residues. Germline CDR1 is MNHNS and CDR2 is SASEGT.

In this sample, this clonotype turned up many times. The CDR3 DNA reads as TGTGCCAGCAGTCGCCCCCGGGACAGCAGAAAACTGTTTTTT. Translation gives CASSRPRDSRKLFF. The J gene is TRBJ1-4, the V gene TRBV12-3 or TRBV12-4; 7 bases are a match to TRBD1. V dropped 5 bases and J dropped 10; count of bases not matched to a gene: 10. This CDR3 is built from 14 residues.

This clonotype has a count of ten or more. The chain combines TRBV7-6 with TRBJ1-1; 8 bases align to TRBD1. Germline loops: CDR1 SGHVS, CDR2 FNYEAQ. Losses at the gene ends were 5 bases for V and 4 bases for J; bases not matched to a gene: 12. CDR3 length: 16 amino acids. CDR3 coding DNA: TGTGCCAGCAGCACGGGCCAGGGGGCTACCGGCACTGAAGCTTTCTTT. Protein sequence: CASSTGQGATGTEAFF.

Many counts were recorded for this clonotype. The chain links TRBV6-1 to TRBJ2-1; TRBD2 aligns across 11 bases. CDR1 and CDR2 from the germline V gene are MNHNS and SASEGT. The V and J ends lost 3 bases and 8 bases, in that order; junction bases with no gene match: 9. This CDR3 is 16 amino acids long. The CDR3 region has the DNA TGTGCCAGCAGTGATTTAGCGGGAGGGAGTAGGGATGAGCAGTTCTTC. Its translation is CASSDLAGGSRDEQFF.

This clonotype was counted many times. The genes are TRBV7-6 and TRBJ2-1; D unresolved. This CDR3 contains 15 residues. Per the germline V gene, CDR1 is SGHVS and CDR2 is FNYEAQ. V dropped 7 bases and J dropped 0 bases, with 13 bases sitting between them. Here the CDR3 reads CASNLRHSSYNEQFF. CDR3 nucleotides: TGTGCCAGCAACCTCCGGCATTCCTCCTACAATGAGCAGTTCTTC. The full variable domain, in which reference TRBV7-6 and TRBJ2-1 provide the parts outside the CDR3, is GAGVSQSPRYKVTKRGQDVALRCDPISGHVSLYWYRQALGQGPEFLTYFNYEAQQDKSGLPNDRFSAERPEGSISTLTIQRTEQRDSAMYRCASNLRHSSYNEQFFGPGTRLTVL.

Ten or more counts support this clonotype. This rearrangement joins TRBV7-2 to TRBJ2-3; TRBD2 might be the D (5 bases). V dropped 5 bases and J dropped 4 bases, with 16 bases sitting between them. Germline CDR1 and CDR2: SGHTA and FQGNSA. This CDR3 has 15 residues. This chain's CDR3 is CASSMQAATSDTQYF. In DNA, the CDR3 is TGTGCCAGCAGCATGCAAGCGGCGACCTCAGATACGCAGTATTTT.

This clonotype has at least ten counts. The DNA for the CDR3 is TGTGCCAGCAGTTTTGAGCCACAGGCCTACGAGCAGTACTTC. Encoded protein: CASSFEPQAYEQYF. The chain couples TRBV27 to TRBJ2-7, with D perhaps TRBD1 (5 bases). Germline V gene data show CDR1 as MNHEY and CDR2 as SMNVEV (reference sequence). Trimming removed 3 bases at V and 2 bases at J, with 11 bases between. This CDR3 comprises 14 residues.

In this sample, this clonotype turned up a few times. The chain has TRBV5-6 and TRBJ2-1; no clear D gene. The germline V gene encodes CDR1 SGHDT and CDR2 YYEEEE. The CDR3 loop spans 16 amino acids. Trimming removed 4 bases at V and 3 bases at J, with 17 bases between. CDR3 coding DNA: TGTGCCAGCAGCCCGTCCGGGCCTCAAGTCTACAATGAGCAGTTCTTC. Translating it yields CASSPSGPQVYNEQFF.

This clonotype was counted many times. This chain joins TRBV18 and TRBJ1-6; D is undetermined. Trimming stripped 3 bases from V and 9 bases from J, with 12 bases between. The length of the CDR3 is 14 residues. Per germline, CDR1 KGHSH and CDR2 LQKENI. DNA of the CDR3: TGTGCCAGCTCACCGTCTGGGTACAGTTCACCCCTCCACTTT. As protein: CASSPSGYSSPLHF.

This chain joins TRBV7-9 and TRBJ2-1; 12 bases line up with TRBD2. Germline CDR1 is SEHNR and CDR2 is FQNEAQ (reference sequence). Trimming cost V 5 bases and J 6 bases; bases outside gene matches: 8. This CDR3 spans 16 amino acids. Written as DNA, the CDR3 is TGTGCCAGCAGCAAAACCGGGACTAGCGGGCTCAATGAGCAGTTCTTC. Its protein product is CASSKTGTSGLNEQFF.

The table lists this clonotype with many counts. The genes are TRBV28 and TRBJ2-7; 12 bases fit TRBD1. CDR1 MDHEN and CDR2 SYDVKM come from the germline V gene. J lost 3 bases, V lost 4 bases, and 4 bases had no gene match. The CDR3 extends over 15 amino acids. The CDR3 coding sequence is TGTGCCAGCAGTTCTGGGGACAGGGGGCTCTACGAGCAGTACTTC. Protein product: CASSSGDRGLYEQYF.

This clonotype was seen at least ten times. The chain joins TRBV7-2 to TRBJ1-1; 7 bases are a match to TRBD1. Looked up from germline, CDR1 is SGHTA and CDR2 is FQGNSA. This CDR3 spans 14 amino acids. V lost 5 bases to trimming and J lost 1 base; unmatched junction nucleotides: 4. CDR3 in DNA: TGTGCCAGCAGCACTAGACAGGGGAACACTGAAGCTTTCTTT. This encodes CASSTRQGNTEAFF.

The chain couples TRBV20-1 to TRBJ2-7; tentative D call: TRBD2 (6 bases). Trimming shortened V by 0 bases and J by 0 bases, and 15 bases separated the two germline ends. There are 16 residues in the CDR3. Germline V gene lookup returns CDR1 DFQATT and CDR2 SNEGSKA (reference sequence). CDR3 sequence reads: CSARDRGGIVSYEQYF. DNA for the CDR3: TGCAGTGCTAGAGATCGAGGAGGGATTGTCTCCTACGAGCAGTACTTC.

This clonotype was seen ten or more times. The rearrangement links TRBV11-2 to TRBJ2-1, with D uncertain. Deletions cut 4 bases from V and 9 bases from J, with 10 bases between. There are 12 residues in the CDR3. The germline V gene has CDR1 SGHAT and CDR2 FQNNGV. The CDR3 nucleotides read TGTGCCAGCAGCTCGACCCCGGTTGAGCAGTTCTTC. This encodes CASSSTPVEQFF.

This clonotype was counted many times. The CDR3 nucleotides are TGTGCCAGCAGTTCCACAGGGGCACTAGCCAAAAACATTCAGTACTTC. Translated, it gives CASSSTGALAKNIQYF. The chain employs TRBV28 and TRBJ2-4; 7 positions agree with TRBD1. This CDR3 contains 16 residues. CDR1 and CDR2 (germline): MDHEN, SYDVKM. V dropped 4 bases and J dropped 0; count of bases not matched to a gene: 6.

This clonotype has at least ten counts. The chain has TRBV7-4 and TRBJ1-2; no firm D call. The germline CDR1 and CDR2 sequences are SGHVT and SQSDAQ. The CDR3 loop spans 14 amino acids. Between the trimmed V and J ends, which lost 6 bases and 8 bases, there was a span of 19 bases. The DNA for the CDR3 is TGTGCCAGCAGGAATCCCGTCCCCGGGCAAGGCTACACCTTC. Protein product: CASRNPVPGQGYTF.

This clonotype has ten or more counts. V gene TRBV7-2 combines with J gene TRBJ2-2; the D gene is possibly TRBD1 (5 bases). The germline gives CDR1 SGHTA, CDR2 FQGNSA. The CDR3 is 15 residues long. Trimming shortened V by 2 bases and J by 3 bases, and 10 bases separated the two germline ends. The CDR3 reads CASSLSRVDTGELFF. The DNA of the CDR3 is TGTGCCAGCAGCTTAAGCAGGGTTGACACCGGGGAGCTGTTTTTT.

This clonotype has only a few counts. The genes are TRBV7-2 and TRBJ1-5, with 9 bases matching TRBD1. Per germline, CDR1 SGHTA and CDR2 FQGNSA. V lost 5 bases and J lost 6; bases outside the gene matches: 8. CDR3 length: 15 amino acids. The CDR3 sequence is CASSKGQGSGQPQHF. CDR3 DNA: TGTGCCAGCAGCAAAGGACAGGGGTCGGGTCAGCCCCAGCATTTT.

This clonotype was detected a few times. The V gene is TRBV19, the J gene TRBJ2-6; D possibly matches TRBD1 or TRBD2 (5 bases each). This CDR3 region has 15 residues. CDR1 is LNHDA and CDR2 is SQIVND in the germline V gene (reference sequence). The V end was cut by 0 bases, the J end by 4 bases, with 7 bases between. CDR3 bases: TGTGCCAGTAGTATAGAAGGGACCGGGGCCAACGTCCTGACTTTC. This codes for CASSIEGTGANVLTF.